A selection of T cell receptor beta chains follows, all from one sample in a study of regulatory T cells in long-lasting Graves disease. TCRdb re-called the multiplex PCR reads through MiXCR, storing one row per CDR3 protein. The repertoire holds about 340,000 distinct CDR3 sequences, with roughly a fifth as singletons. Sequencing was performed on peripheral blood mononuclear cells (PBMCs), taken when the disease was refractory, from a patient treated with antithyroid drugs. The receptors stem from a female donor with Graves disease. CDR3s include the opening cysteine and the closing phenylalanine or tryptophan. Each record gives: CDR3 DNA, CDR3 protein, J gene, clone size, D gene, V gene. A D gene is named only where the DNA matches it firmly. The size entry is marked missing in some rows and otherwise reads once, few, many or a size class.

DNA: TGTGCCAGCAGCCCCGGACTAGCGGGAGGGGGTGGTACGCAGTATTTT
CDR3: CASSPGLAGGGGTQYF
J: TRBJ2-3
size: NA
D: TRBD2
V: TRBV9

DNA: TGTGCCAGCAGCCCAAGTGTGGGGGCCGGAGAGACCCAGTACTTC
CDR3: CASSPSVGAGETQYF
J: TRBJ2-5
size: few
D: NA
V: TRBV7-2

DNA: TGTGCCAGCAGCCGTCGACAGGGGAACACTGAAGCTTTCTTT
CDR3: CASSRRQGNTEAFF
J: TRBJ1-1
size: NA
D: TRBD1
V: TRBV11-2

DNA: TGTGCCAGCAGTTATTGGGGCGCAGGCACCGGGGAGCTGTTTTTT
CDR3: CASSYWGAGTGELFF
J: TRBJ2-2
size: NA
D: NA
V: TRBV6-5

DNA: TGTGCCAGCAGGGGACTAGCGGGAGAGACCCAGTACTTC
CDR3: CASRGLAGETQYF
J: TRBJ2-5
size: many
D: TRBD2
V: TRBV12-3/TRBV12-4

DNA: TGTGCCTTCCGGGACGGCAATCAGCCCCAGCATTTT
CDR3: CAFRDGNQPQHF
J: TRBJ1-5
size: many
D: NA
V: TRBV30

DNA: TGTGCCATCAGTGTCGCAGGGGGCGATGAGCAGTTCTTC
CDR3: CAISVAGGDEQFF
J: TRBJ2-1
size: once
D: TRBD1
V: TRBV10-3

DNA: TGCGCCAGCAGCCTACGACCTCCCACTGAAGCTTTCTTT
CDR3: CASSLRPPTEAFF
J: TRBJ1-1
size: many
D: NA
V: TRBV4-1

DNA: TGTGCCAGCAGCTTAACAAGGACTGTCGCGGGCACCGGGGAGCTGTTTTTT
CDR3: CASSLTRTVAGTGELFF
J: TRBJ2-2
size: NA
D: NA
V: TRBV7-8

DNA: TGTGCCAGTAGTGTGGACGAGCCCTACGAGCAGTACTTC
CDR3: CASSVDEPYEQYF
J: TRBJ2-7
size: few
D: NA
V: TRBV19

DNA: TGTGCCAGCCGCGACGGAGACATACTAGCGGGAGTCCCCACCGGGGAGCTGTTTTTT
CDR3: CASRDGDILAGVPTGELFF
J: TRBJ2-2
size: NA
D: TRBD2
V: TRBV7-3

DNA: TGCGCCAGCAGCCAAGGGCCAGGGGCTCCGGAAAAACTGTTTTTT
CDR3: CASSQGPGAPEKLFF
J: TRBJ1-4
size: NA
D: NA
V: TRBV4-1

DNA: TGTGCCAGCAGCTTAGCTGAGGCTAGGCCCCACGAGCAGTACTTC
CDR3: CASSLAEARPHEQYF
J: TRBJ2-7
size: many
D: NA
V: TRBV11-2

DNA: TGTGCCAGCACCACGCCGCGACTAGCGGGAAAGAACACCGGGGAGCTGTTTTTT
CDR3: CASTTPRLAGKNTGELFF
J: TRBJ2-2
size: many
D: TRBD2
V: TRBV28

DNA: TGTGCCAGCTTGGGGGCCCAGCTGGGTGGCTACACCTTC
CDR3: CASLGAQLGGYTF
J: TRBJ1-2
size: NA
D: NA
V: TRBV7-9

DNA: TGTGCCAGCAGCTTAGTCCACACGGTCGCTTTCTTT
CDR3: CASSLVHTVAFF
J: TRBJ1-1
size: few
D: NA
V: TRBV11-3

DNA: TGTGCTAGCAGCCCCCTCCCGGCCGACGAGCAGTACTTC
CDR3: CASSPLPADEQYF
J: TRBJ2-7
size: NA
D: NA
V: TRBV7-7

DNA: TGTGCCTGGAGTGTAGCCCCGGGACAGCGACACTCTGGGGCCAACGTCCTGACTTTC
CDR3: CAWSVAPGQRHSGANVLTF
J: TRBJ2-6
size: NA
D: TRBD1
V: TRBV30

DNA: TGTGCCAGCAGCCAAGAGGCACTAGCGGGAGGTTCCTACGAGCAGTACTTC
CDR3: CASSQEALAGGSYEQYF
J: TRBJ2-7
size: many
D: TRBD2
V: TRBV3-1

DNA: TGTGCCAGCAGCCTCGGGACCCCTCCCCTCTTGAGGGGCTACACCTTC
CDR3: CASSLGTPPLLRGYTF
J: TRBJ1-2
size: many
D: NA
V: TRBV3-1

DNA: TGTGCCAGCAAGGACAGGGGGCCGGGGACCCAGTACTTC
CDR3: CASKDRGPGTQYF
J: TRBJ2-5
size: many
D: TRBD1
V: TRBV7-2

DNA: TGTGCCAGCAGTTGGGGACAGGGAGCTAACTATGGCTACACCTTC
CDR3: CASSWGQGANYGYTF
J: TRBJ1-2
size: many
D: TRBD1
V: TRBV28

DNA: TGTGCCTTGGGACTAGCGGGAGGCCTCTCCTACGAGCAGTACTTC
CDR3: CALGLAGGLSYEQYF
J: TRBJ2-7
size: many
D: TRBD2
V: TRBV30

DNA: TGTGCCACCAGCACGGGGCGGGTTGTTGAGACCCAGTACTTC
CDR3: CATSTGRVVETQYF
J: TRBJ2-5
size: NA
D: NA
V: TRBV15

DNA: TGCAGCGTTGAGACCCGTGGGGGGGACACTGAAGCTTTCTTT
CDR3: CSVETRGGDTEAFF
J: TRBJ1-1
size: NA
D: NA
V: TRBV29-1

DNA: TGCAGTGCTAGCGGGCAGGGGAAGTCCTACGAGCAGTACTTC
CDR3: CSASGQGKSYEQYF
J: TRBJ2-7
size: many
D: NA
V: TRBV20-1

DNA: TGTGCCAGCAGCCTCTACACCTTAGGGACCCAGTACTTC
CDR3: CASSLYTLGTQYF
J: TRBJ2-5
size: NA
D: NA
V: TRBV6-1

DNA: TGTGCCAGCAGCTCTACCCCGGGGGCCGGTATCTTTCAGCCCCAGCATTTT
CDR3: CASSSTPGAGIFQPQHF
J: TRBJ1-5
size: NA
D: NA
V: TRBV3-1

DNA: TGCGCCAGCAGCTTGCAGGGTACCCGGCAGGCGAACACTGAAGCTTTCTTT
CDR3: CASSLQGTRQANTEAFF
J: TRBJ1-1
size: NA
D: NA
V: TRBV5-1

DNA: TGTGCCAGCAGGCCAGGGTTGATCTATAATTCACCCCTCCACTTT
CDR3: CASRPGLIYNSPLHF
J: TRBJ1-6
size: many
D: NA
V: TRBV28

DNA: TGCAGTGCTGGACTAACAGGGGCGGGATATGGCTACACCTTC
CDR3: CSAGLTGAGYGYTF
J: TRBJ1-2
size: NA
D: TRBD1
V: TRBV20-1

DNA: TGTGCCAGCAATCCCCACACCGGGACAGGGTTAAACGAGCAGTACTTC
CDR3: CASNPHTGTGLNEQYF
J: TRBJ2-7
size: many
D: TRBD1
V: TRBV2

DNA: TGTGCCAGCAGCCAAAGGAACTCCGGGGCACATGGCTACACCTTC
CDR3: CASSQRNSGAHGYTF
J: TRBJ1-2
size: many
D: NA
V: TRBV7-8

DNA: TGTGCCAGCAGTGAATTATATCCGAAGGGAAACATTCAGTACTTC
CDR3: CASSELYPKGNIQYF
J: TRBJ2-4
size: many
D: NA
V: TRBV6-1

DNA: TGTGCCAGCAGTACGACAGGGTCCTATCAGTCCCAGCATTTT
CDR3: CASSTTGSYQSQHF
J: TRBJ1-5
size: many
D: TRBD1
V: TRBV2